The rows below give T cell receptor beta chains drawn from one sample of a study of monozygotic twins with inflammatory bowel disease. TCRdb reprocessed the 5' RACE reads and reports one entry per CDR3 protein, with no DNA. This sample's table reports approximately 150,000 distinct CDR3 sequences. The sequencing sample was made of blood. These receptors all stem from a human donor with ulcerative colitis or Crohn's disease, or a healthy co-twin of an affected twin (not recorded which). Each CDR3 is given with its conserved first and last residue.

>TRBV5-6|TRBJ2-1
CASSLGVSIHNEQFF
>TRBV20-1|TRBJ2-2
CSARDVSDVRGGELFF
>TRBV29-1|TRBJ2-1
CSVEPGTSARSEQFF
>TRBV20-1|TRBJ2-7
CSAPPGRYSGEQYF
>TRBV11-1|TRBJ2-7
CASSLGQDSYEQYF
>TRBV3-1|TRBJ1-2
CASSQFTGGYTF
>TRBV6-1|TRBJ2-3
CASSPRGQGLSRVAQYF
>TRBV2|TRBJ1-1
CASSDPPNREHSAFF
>TRBV10-3|TRBJ2-5
CAIKSARQETQYF
>TRBV3-1|TRBJ2-7
CASSQVSYEQYF
>TRBV14|TRBJ2-3
CASSLKPDRGDTQYF
>TRBV19|TRBJ2-1
CASSIVGGVLDEQFF
>TRBV19|TRBJ1-1
CASSMSGLSTEAFF
>TRBV5-1|TRBJ1-1
CASSLGTGAPMNTEAFF
>TRBV6-5|TRBJ2-2
CASETGSSGELFF
>TRBV20-1|TRBJ2-1
CSARDSGYNEQFF
>TRBV5-1|TRBJ1-4
CASRKQGRDEKLFF
>TRBV27|TRBJ2-1
CASSPRTVANEQFF
>TRBV12-3/TRBV12-4|TRBJ2-1
CATGSGAFDNEQFF
>TRBV5-1|TRBJ2-3
CASSLAGGEDTQYF
>TRBV12-3/TRBV12-4|TRBJ2-5
CASSLGTAGETQYF
>TRBV6-1|TRBJ2-3
CASIDKPSTDTQYF
>TRBV7-2|TRBJ2-7
CASSPEVSDYEQYF
>TRBV20-1|TRBJ2-1
CSAMPGGDLSYNEQFF
>TRBV10-3|TRBJ2-2
CAISESTGTSLSGELFF
>TRBV19|TRBJ2-2
CATTRSTGTVNTGELFF
>TRBV7-6|TRBJ1-2
CASSSKRTGYGYTF
>TRBV5-1|TRBJ2-1
CASSFSRVYNEQFF
>TRBV28|TRBJ2-5
CASSFLAAQETQYF
>TRBV9|TRBJ2-1
CASSTGTDQYNEQFF